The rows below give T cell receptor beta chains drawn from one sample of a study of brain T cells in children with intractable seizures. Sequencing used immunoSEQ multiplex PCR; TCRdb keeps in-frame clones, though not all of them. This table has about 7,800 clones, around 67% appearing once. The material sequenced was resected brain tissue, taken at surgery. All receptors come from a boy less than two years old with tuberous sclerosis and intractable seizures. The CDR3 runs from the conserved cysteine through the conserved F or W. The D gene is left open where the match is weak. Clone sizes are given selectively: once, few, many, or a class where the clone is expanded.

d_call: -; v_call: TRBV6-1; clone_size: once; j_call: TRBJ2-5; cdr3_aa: CASSDARGRGTQYF; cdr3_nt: TGTGCCAGCAGTGACGCCAGGGGTAGGGGGACCCAGTACTTC
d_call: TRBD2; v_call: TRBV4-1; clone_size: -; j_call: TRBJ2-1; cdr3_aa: CASSQDGLAGANEQFF; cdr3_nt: TGCGCCAGCAGCCAAGATGGACTAGCGGGGGCCAATGAGCAGTTCTTC
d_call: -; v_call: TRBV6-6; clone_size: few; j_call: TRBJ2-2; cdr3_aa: CAILARSRELFF; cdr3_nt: TGTGCCATCCTCGCTCGGAGTCGGGAGCTGTTTTTT
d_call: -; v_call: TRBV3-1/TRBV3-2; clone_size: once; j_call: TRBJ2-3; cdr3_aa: CASSLGVADTQYF; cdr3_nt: TGTGCCAGCAGCCTCGGGGTAGCAGATACGCAGTATTTT
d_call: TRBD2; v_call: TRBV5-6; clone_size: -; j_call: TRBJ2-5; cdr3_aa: CASSLSLAGVETQYF; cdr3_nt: TGTGCCAGCAGCTTGAGTCTAGCGGGAGTGGAGACCCAGTACTTC
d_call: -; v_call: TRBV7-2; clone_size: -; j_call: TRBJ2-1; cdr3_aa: CASSLVGSGAPNEQFF; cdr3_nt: TGTGCCAGCAGCTTAGTAGGGAGTGGGGCACCCAATGAGCAGTTCTTC
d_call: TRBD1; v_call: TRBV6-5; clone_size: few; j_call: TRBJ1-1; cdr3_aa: CASTPTGGTEAFF; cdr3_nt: TGTGCCAGCACCCCGACAGGGGGCACTGAAGCTTTCTTT
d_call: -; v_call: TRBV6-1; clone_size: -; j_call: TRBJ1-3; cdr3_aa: CASSETAPGNTIYF; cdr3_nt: TGTGCCAGCAGTGAAACGGCTCCTGGAAACACCATATATTTT
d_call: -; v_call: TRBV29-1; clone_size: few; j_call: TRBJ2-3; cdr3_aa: CSVGSSGGTDTQYF; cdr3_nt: TGCAGCGTGGGGTCTTCTGGGGGCACAGATACGCAGTATTTT
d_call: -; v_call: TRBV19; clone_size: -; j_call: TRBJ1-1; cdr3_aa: CASTFGHLEGNTEAFF; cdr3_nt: TGTGCCAGTACCTTTGGACACTTGGAGGGGAACACTGAAGCTTTCTTT
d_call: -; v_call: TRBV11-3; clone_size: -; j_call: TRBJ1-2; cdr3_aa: CASSLNGATGGYTF; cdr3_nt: TGTGCCAGCAGCTTAAACGGGGCAACTGGTGGCTACACCTTC
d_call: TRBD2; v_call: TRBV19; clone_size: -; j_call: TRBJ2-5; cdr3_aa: CASSMAGGRVETQYF; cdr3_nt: TGTGCCAGTAGTATGGCCGGCGGGAGGGTCGAGACCCAGTACTTC